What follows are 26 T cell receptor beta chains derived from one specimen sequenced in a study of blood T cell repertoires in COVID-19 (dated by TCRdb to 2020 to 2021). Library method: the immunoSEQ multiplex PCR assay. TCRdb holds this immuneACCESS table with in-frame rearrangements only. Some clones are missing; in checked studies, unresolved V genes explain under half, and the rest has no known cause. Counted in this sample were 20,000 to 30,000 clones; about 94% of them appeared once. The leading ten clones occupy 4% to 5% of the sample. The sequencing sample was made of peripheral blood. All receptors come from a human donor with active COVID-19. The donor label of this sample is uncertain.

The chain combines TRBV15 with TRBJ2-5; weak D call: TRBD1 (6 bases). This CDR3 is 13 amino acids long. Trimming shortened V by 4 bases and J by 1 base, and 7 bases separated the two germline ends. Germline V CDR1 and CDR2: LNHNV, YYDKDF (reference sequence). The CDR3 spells CATSIQGQETQYF. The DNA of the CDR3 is TGTGCCACCAGCATACAGGGCCAAGAGACCCAGTACTTC.

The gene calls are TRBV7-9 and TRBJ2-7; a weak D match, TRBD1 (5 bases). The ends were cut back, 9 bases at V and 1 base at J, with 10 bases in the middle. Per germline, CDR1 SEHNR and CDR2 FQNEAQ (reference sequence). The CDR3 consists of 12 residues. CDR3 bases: TGTGCCAGAGACAGAAGATCCTACGAGCAGTACTTC. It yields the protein CARDRRSYEQYF. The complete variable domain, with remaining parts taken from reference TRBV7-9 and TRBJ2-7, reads DTGVSQNPRHKITKRGQNVTFRCDPISEHNRLYWYRQTLGQGPEFLTYFQNEAQLEKSRLLSDRFSAERPKGSFSTLEIQRTEQGDSAMYLCARDRRSYEQYFGPGTRLTVT.

CDR3 amino acids: CAISTGTGWTNEQFF. In DNA, the CDR3 is TGTGCCATCAGCACCGGGACAGGGTGGACCAATGAGCAGTTCTTC. The V gene is TRBV10-3, the J gene TRBJ2-1, with 9 positions matching TRBD1. V dropped 6 bases and J dropped 6; count of bases not matched to a gene: 9. The CDR3 is 15 amino acids. The germline V gene has CDR1 ENHRY and CDR2 SYGVKD.

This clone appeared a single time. The CDR3 protein is CASTRTSGQETQYF. CDR3 sequence (DNA): TGTGCCAGCACCAGGACTAGCGGCCAAGAGACCCAGTACTTC. The chain employs TRBV7-9 and TRBJ2-5; TRBD2 matches at 10 bases. This CDR3 is 14 amino acids long. Germline V gene lookup returns CDR1 SEHNR and CDR2 FQNEAQ (reference sequence). Germline trimming cut 7 bases from V and 1 base from J; bases unmatched to any gene: 3. Drawing the rest from reference TRBV7-9 and TRBJ2-5, the complete variable domain is DTGVSQNPRHKITKRGQNVTFRCDPISEHNRLYWYRQTLGQGPEFLTYFQNEAQLEKSRLLSDRFSAERPKGSFSTLEIQRTEQGDSAMYLCASTRTSGQETQYFGPGTRLLVL.

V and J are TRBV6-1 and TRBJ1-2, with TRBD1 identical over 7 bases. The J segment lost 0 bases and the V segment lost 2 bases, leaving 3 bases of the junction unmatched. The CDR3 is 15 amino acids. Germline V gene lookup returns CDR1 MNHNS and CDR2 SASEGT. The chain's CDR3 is CASSESDRANYGYTF. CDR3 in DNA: TGTGCCAGCAGTGAATCAGACAGGGCTAACTATGGCTACACCTTC.

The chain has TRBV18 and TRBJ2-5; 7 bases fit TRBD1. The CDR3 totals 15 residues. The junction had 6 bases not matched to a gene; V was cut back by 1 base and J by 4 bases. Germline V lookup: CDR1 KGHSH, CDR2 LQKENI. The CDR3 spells CASSPRQGVIETQYF. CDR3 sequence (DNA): TGTGCCAGCTCACCACGACAGGGCGTAATAGAGACCCAGTACTTC.

CDR3 nucleotide sequence: TGTGCCAGCATTGGGGGCCGCAATCAGCCCCAGCATTTT. It translates to CASIGGRNQPQHF. The chain is built from TRBV6-4 and TRBJ1-5; D is perhaps TRBD1 (6 bases). V was pared by 7 bases and J by 2 bases, with 9 bases between. This CDR3 has 13 amino acids. Germline values: CDR1 MRHNA, CDR2 SNTAGT.

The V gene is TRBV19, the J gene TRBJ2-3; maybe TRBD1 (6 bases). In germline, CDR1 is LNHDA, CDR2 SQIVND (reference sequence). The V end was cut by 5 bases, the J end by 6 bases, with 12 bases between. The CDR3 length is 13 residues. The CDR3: CASSFIQGDTQYF. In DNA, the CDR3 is TGTGCCAGTAGTTTTATCCAGGGGGATACGCAGTATTTT.

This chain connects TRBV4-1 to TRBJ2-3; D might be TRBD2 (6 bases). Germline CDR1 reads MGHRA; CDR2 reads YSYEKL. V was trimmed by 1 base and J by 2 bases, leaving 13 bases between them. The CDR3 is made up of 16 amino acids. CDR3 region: CASSQVTGEDTDTQYF. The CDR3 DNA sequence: TGCGCCAGCAGCCAAGTAACGGGGGAGGACACAGATACGCAGTATTTT.

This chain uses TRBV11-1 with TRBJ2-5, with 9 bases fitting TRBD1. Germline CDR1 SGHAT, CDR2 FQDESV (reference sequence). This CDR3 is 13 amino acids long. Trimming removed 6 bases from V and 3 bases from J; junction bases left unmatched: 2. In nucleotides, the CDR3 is TGTGCCAGCAGGAGGACAGGGGAAGAGACCCAGTACTTC. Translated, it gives CASRRTGEETQYF.

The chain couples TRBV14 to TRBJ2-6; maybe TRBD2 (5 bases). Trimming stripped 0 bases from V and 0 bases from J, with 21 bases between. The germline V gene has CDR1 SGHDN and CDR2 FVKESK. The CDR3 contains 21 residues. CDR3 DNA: TGTGCCAGCAGCCAAGACGAATTAGGTGGAGGTATCTTCTCTGGGGCCAACGTCCTGACTTTC. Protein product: CASSQDELGGGIFSGANVLTF.

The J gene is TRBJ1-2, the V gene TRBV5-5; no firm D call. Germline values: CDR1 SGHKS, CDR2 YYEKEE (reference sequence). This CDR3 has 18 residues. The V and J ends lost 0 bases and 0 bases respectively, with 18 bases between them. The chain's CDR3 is CASSLVASSPPSNYGYTF. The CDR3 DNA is TGTGCCAGCAGCTTGGTAGCTTCCTCACCTCCCTCTAACTATGGCTACACCTTC.

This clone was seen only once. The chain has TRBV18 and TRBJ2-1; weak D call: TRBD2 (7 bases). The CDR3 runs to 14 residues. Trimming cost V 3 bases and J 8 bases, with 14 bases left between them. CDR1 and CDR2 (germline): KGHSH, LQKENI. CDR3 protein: CASSPSGGQDEQFF. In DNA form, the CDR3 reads TGTGCCAGCTCACCCTCGGGGGGCCAGGATGAGCAGTTCTTC.

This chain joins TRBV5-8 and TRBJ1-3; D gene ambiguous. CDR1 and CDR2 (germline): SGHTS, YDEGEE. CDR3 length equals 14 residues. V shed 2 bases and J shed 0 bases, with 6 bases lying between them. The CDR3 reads CASSFGSSGNTIYF. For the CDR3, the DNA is TGTGCCAGCAGCTTTGGGAGCTCTGGAAACACCATATATTTT.

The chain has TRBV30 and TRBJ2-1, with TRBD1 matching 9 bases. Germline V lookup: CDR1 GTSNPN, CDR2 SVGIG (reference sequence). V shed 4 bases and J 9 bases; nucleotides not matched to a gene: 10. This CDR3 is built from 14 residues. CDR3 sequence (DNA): TGTGCCTGGAAAATAGGACAGGGGACCGGTGAGCAGTTCTTC. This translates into CAWKIGQGTGEQFF.

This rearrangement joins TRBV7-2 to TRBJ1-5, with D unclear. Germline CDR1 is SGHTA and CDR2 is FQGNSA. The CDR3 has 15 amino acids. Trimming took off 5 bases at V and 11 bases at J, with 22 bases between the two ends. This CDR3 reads CASSLGRSPLIAQHF. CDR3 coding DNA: TGTGCCAGCAGCCTAGGCCGGTCCCCATTAATAGCCCAGCATTTT.

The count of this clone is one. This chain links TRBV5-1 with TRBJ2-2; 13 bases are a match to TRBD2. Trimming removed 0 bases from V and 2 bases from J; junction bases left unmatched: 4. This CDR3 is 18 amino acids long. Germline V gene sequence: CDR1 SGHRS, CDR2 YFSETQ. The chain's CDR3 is CASSLETSGGPNTGELFF. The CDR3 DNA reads TGCGCCAGCAGCTTGGAGACTAGCGGGGGGCCTAACACCGGGGAGCTGTTTTTT. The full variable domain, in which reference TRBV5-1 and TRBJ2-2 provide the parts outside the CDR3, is KAGVTQTPRYLIKTRGQQVTLSCSPISGHRSVSWYQQTPGQGLQFLFEYFSETQRNKGNFPGRFSGRQFSNSRSEMNVSTLELGDSALYLCASSLETSGGPNTGELFFGEGSRLTVL.

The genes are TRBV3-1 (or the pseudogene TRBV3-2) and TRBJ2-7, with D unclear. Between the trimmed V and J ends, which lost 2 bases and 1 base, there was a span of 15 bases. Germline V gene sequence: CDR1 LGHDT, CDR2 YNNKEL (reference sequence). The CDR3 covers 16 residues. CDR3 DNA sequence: TGTGCCAGCAGCCAATCAACCGTAGATTTATCCTACGAGCAGTACTTC. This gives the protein CASSQSTVDLSYEQYF.

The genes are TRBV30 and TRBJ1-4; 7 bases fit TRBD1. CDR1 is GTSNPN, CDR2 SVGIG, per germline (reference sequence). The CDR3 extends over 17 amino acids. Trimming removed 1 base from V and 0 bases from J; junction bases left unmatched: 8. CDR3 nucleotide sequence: TGTGCCTGGAGTGGGAACAGGGGACTTGCAACTAATGAAAAACTGTTTTTT. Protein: CAWSGNRGLATNEKLFF.

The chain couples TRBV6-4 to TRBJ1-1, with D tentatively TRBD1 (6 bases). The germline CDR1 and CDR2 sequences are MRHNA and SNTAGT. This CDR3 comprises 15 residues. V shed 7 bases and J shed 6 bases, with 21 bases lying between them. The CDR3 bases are TGTGCCAGCACCCAAACAGGACAGCCGTCCCCTGAAGCTTTCTTT. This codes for CASTQTGQPSPEAFF.

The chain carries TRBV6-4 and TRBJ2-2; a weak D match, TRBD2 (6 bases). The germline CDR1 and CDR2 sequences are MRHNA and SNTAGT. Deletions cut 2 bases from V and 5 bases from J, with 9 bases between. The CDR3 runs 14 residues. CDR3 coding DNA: TGTGCCAGCAGTGACCAGGGAGGAACCGGGGAGCTGTTTTTT. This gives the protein CASSDQGGTGELFF.

The DNA for the CDR3 is TGCGCCAGCAGCTCCGAGGGCATTCAGTACTTC. Translated: CASSSEGIQYF. The V and J genes are TRBV5-1 and TRBJ2-4, with a possible D match to TRBD2 (5 bases). The CDR3 consists of 11 residues. The V end was cut by 3 bases, the J end by 9 bases, with 7 bases between. Germline CDR1 SGHRS, CDR2 YFSETQ.

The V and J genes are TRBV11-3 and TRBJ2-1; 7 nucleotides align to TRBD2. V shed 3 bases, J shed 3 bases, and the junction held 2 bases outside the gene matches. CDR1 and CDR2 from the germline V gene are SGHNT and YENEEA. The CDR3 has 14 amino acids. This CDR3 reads CASSLGGVYNEQFF. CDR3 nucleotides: TGTGCCAGCAGCTTGGGGGGGGTCTACAATGAGCAGTTCTTC.

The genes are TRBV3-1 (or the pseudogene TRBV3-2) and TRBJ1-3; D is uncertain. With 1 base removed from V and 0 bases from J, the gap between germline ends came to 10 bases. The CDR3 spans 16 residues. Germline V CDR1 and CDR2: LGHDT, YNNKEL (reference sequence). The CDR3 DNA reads TGTGCCAGCAGCCAAGCCGAGGTTTACTCTGGAAACACCATATATTTT. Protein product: CASSQAEVYSGNTIYF.

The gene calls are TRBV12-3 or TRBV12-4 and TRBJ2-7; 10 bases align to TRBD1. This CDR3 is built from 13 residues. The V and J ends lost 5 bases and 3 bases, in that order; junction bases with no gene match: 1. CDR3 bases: TGTGCCAGCAGTCGGGACAGGGGCTACGAGCAGTACTTC. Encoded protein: CASSRDRGYEQYF.

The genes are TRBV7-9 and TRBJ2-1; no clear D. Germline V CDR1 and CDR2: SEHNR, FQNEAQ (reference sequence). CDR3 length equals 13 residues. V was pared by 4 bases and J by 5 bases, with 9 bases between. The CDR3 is CASSSFSHNEQFF. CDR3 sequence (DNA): TGTGCCAGCAGCTCATTTAGCCACAATGAGCAGTTCTTC.